Below, one T cell receptor (beta chain) is given with its context. Its antigen is still unknown. The CDR3 runs 14 residues. Looked up from germline, CDR1 is MNHEY and CDR2 is SVGAGI. Trimming left V 8 bases short and J 6 bases short, with 17 bases between. Produced via immunoSEQ multiplex PCR; TCRdb's table is partial and in-frame only. The sample lists around 32,000 clones; 80% were seen once. This specimen comes from a study of a mutant IDH1 vaccine in newly diagnosed glioma. Overall study results and limits: Vaccination induced immune responses in roughly 93% of patients. Pseudoprogression seemed unlinked to shifts in top peripheral T cell clonotypes.

Noted time point: week 35, safety follow-up. It was 300 ug of mutant IDH1 20-mer peptide that made up each vaccine dose, given with topical imiquimod. During weeks 1, 3, 5, 7, 11, 15, 19 and 23, patients received eight vaccinations. Those who donated had recent WHO grade 3 or 4 IDH1-mutant, ATRX-lost astrocytomas. Here the sequenced sample was PBMCs, taken from a glioma patient whose treatment included an IDH1 peptide vaccine. The rearrangement joins TRBV6-5 to TRBJ1-3, with D uncertain. The TCR comes from a man in his forties or fifties with glioma. Some clones in this sample may be carry-over from other donors' samples. CDR3 region: CASHPSGFVNTIYF. CDR3 DNA: TGTGCCAGCCACCCTAGCGGGTTCGTAAACACCATATATTTT.